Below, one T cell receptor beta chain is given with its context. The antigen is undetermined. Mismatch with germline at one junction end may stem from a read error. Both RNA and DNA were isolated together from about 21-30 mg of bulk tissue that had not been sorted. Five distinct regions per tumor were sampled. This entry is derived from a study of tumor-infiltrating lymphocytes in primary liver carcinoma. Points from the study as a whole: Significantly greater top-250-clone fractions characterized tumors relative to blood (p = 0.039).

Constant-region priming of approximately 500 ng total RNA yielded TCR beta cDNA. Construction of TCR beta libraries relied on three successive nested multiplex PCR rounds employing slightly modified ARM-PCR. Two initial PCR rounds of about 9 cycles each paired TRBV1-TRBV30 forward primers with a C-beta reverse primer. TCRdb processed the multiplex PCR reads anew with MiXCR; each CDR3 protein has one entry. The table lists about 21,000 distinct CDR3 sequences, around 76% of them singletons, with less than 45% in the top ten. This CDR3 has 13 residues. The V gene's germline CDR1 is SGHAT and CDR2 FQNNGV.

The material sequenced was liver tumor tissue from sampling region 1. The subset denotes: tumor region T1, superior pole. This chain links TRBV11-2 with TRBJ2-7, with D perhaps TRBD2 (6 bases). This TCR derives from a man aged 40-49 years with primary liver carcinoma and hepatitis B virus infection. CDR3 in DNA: TGTTCCAGCAGCCTCGGAGGGGCTAGCGAGCAGTATTTC. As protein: CSSSLGGASEQYF.